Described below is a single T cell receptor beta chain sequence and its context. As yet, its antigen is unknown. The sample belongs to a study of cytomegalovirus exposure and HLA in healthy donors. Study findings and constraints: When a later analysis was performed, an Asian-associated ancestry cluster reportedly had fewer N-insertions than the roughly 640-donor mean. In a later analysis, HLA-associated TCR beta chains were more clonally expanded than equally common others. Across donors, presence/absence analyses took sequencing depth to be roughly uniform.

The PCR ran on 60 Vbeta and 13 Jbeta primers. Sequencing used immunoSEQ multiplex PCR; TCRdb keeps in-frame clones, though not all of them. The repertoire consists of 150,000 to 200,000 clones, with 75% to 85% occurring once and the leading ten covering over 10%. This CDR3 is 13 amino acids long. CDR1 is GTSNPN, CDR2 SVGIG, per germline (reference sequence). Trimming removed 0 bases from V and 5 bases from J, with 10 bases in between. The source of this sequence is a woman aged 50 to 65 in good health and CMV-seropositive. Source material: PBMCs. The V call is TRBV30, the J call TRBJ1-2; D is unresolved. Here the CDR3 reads CAWSVQFPYGYTF. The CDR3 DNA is TGTGCCTGGAGTGTACAGTTCCCTTATGGCTACACCTTC.